The rows below give T cell receptor beta chains drawn from one sample of a study of blood T cell repertoires in COVID-19. Only in-frame clones appear in the TCRdb table, and some are missing; sequencing was by immunoSEQ multiplex PCR. Of fewer than 35,000 clones detected, roughly four fifths appear once; the ten largest clones hold more than 65%. Source material: peripheral blood. The receptor set was obtained from a man between 65 and 85 years old with acute or convalescent COVID-19. Both conserved end residues are part of each CDR3. A D gene is named only where the DNA matches it firmly. A row's size may be missing; if present it is once, few, many or a size class.

>.|TRBV5-1|TRBJ2-5|TRBD2
TGCGCCAGCAGCTCAGAGACTAGCTGGGAGACCCAGTACTTC
CASSSETSWETQYF
>.|TRBV27|TRBJ2-3|.
TGTGCCAGCAGTTTATACTACAGCACAGATACGCAGTATTTT
CASSLYYSTDTQYF
>.|TRBV27|TRBJ2-1|TRBD2
TGTGCCAGCAGTTTACGGGACTATTTCAATGAGCAGTTCTTC
CASSLRDYFNEQFF
>.|TRBV20-1|TRBJ2-1|.
TGCAGTGCTAGTGTCCTCGATGAGCAGTTCTTC
CSASVLDEQFF
>.|TRBV7-3|TRBJ1-3|.
TGTGCCAGCAGTCAGGGGCTCTCTGGAAACACCATATATTTT
CASSQGLSGNTIYF
>once|TRBV27|TRBJ1-5|.
TGTGCCAGCAGAATGGAGGGAGGTCAGCCCCAGCATTTT
CASRMEGGQPQHF
>.|TRBV4-3|TRBJ2-1|.
TGCGCCAGCAGCCTTGACGGGACCTACAATGAGCAGTTCTTC
CASSLDGTYNEQFF
>.|TRBV6-5|TRBJ1-5|.
TGTGCCAGCAGCACGATCAGGGATCAGCCCCAGCATTTT
CASSTIRDQPQHF
>.|TRBV5-1|TRBJ2-7|TRBD1
TGCGCCAGCAGCTTGGGACAGGGGTCCTACGAGCAGTACTTC
CASSLGQGSYEQYF
>.|TRBV9|TRBJ2-5|.
TGTGCCAGCAGTATTAATCCGGGGGAGACCCAGTACTTC
CASSINPGETQYF
>.|TRBV5-6|TRBJ1-4|TRBD1
TGTGCCAGCAGCTTACCCGGGCTTCGACAGGGCGGTGAAAAACTGTTTTTT
CASSLPGLRQGGEKLFF
>.|TRBV6-1|TRBJ1-4|TRBD1
TGTGCCAGCAGTGAAGCGGCGGGCGGCAGGGGGGTCGCTAATGAAAAACTGTTTTTT
CASSEAAGGRGVANEKLFF
>once|TRBV11-2|TRBJ2-1|TRBD2
TGTGCCAGCAGCTTAGGACTAGCGGGAGACAGCAATGAGCAGTTCTTC
CASSLGLAGDSNEQFF
>.|TRBV6-1|TRBJ1-5|.
TGTGCCAGCAGTGAAGCGCGGTCCGTTGGCGATCAGCCCCAGCATTTT
CASSEARSVGDQPQHF
>.|TRBV19|TRBJ1-1|TRBD1
TGTGCCAGTACCCCGCAGGGGGCGACGGGCACTGAAGCTTTCTTT
CASTPQGATGTEAFF
>.|TRBV6-6|TRBJ1-4|.
TGTGCCAGCAGTTTCCGGGTCGGCGAAAAACTGTTTTTT
CASSFRVGEKLFF
>.|TRBV5-1|TRBJ2-1|TRBD2
TGCGCCAGCAGCTTAAACGGGGGGGCCGACAATGAGCAGTTCTTC
CASSLNGGADNEQFF
>.|TRBV13|TRBJ1-2|TRBD1
TGTGCCAGCAGCTCCCGGGACAGGGGTCTCTATGGCTACACCTTC
CASSSRDRGLYGYTF
>.|TRBV19|TRBJ2-2|TRBD1
TGTGCCAGTACCCCCAGGGGGCGGAACACCGGGGAGCTGTTTTTT
CASTPRGRNTGELFF
>once|TRBV6-5|TRBJ1-5|.
TGTGCCAGCAGTAGGCAGGGTAGCAATCAGCCCCAGCATTTT
CASSRQGSNQPQHF
>.|TRBV29-1|TRBJ2-2|TRBD2
TGCAGCGTCGGGACTACTAACACCGGGGAGCTGTTTTTT
CSVGTTNTGELFF
>.|TRBV7-2|TRBJ1-3|TRBD1
TGTGCCAGCAGCTTTTCAGGACAGGGGTCTGGAAACACCATATATTTT
CASSFSGQGSGNTIYF
>many|TRBV19|TRBJ1-2|TRBD1
TGTGCCACAAAACAGGGGATCGGGTTTTATGGCTACACCTTC
CATKQGIGFYGYTF